A single sample gave rise to the 22 T cell receptor beta chains below, sequenced in a study of T cell changes during pregnancy in multiple sclerosis. Measured with immunoSEQ multiplex PCR; TCRdb has only the in-frame clones, and not every one. The sample shows some 60,000 clones, roughly 90% of them seen only once. The material was peripheral blood, obtained before pregnancy. Source of these receptors: a female donor with multiple sclerosis, enrolled in a pregnancy study.

V and J are TRBV10-3 and TRBJ2-7, with 10 nucleotides matching TRBD1. The CDR3 covers 16 residues. V shed 2 bases and J 4 bases; nucleotides not matched to a gene: 8. Per germline, CDR1 ENHRY and CDR2 SYGVKD. The CDR3 nucleotides read TGTGCCATCAGTGAGCCCCGGACAGGGGGAATGTACGAGCAGTACTTC. Translating gives CAISEPRTGGMYEQYF.

The V and J genes are TRBV7-2 and TRBJ2-2; 8 bases map to TRBD2. Trimming cost V 5 bases and J 0 bases; bases outside gene matches: 8. Germline CDR1 SGHTA, CDR2 FQGNSA. CDR3 length: 17 amino acids. This CDR3 reads CASSRPSGGTNTGELFF. The CDR3 DNA follows: TGTGCCAGCAGCCGCCCGAGCGGGGGAACGAACACCGGGGAGCTGTTTTTT.

The chain recombines TRBV6-1 with TRBJ2-7; D might be TRBD2 (5 bases). V was cut by 4 bases and J by 8 bases, with 24 bases left in between. The CDR3 covers 16 residues. Per the germline V gene, CDR1 is MNHNS and CDR2 is SASEGT. CDR3 sequence (DNA): TGTGCCAGCAGTGCACATGGGAGAACGGACCTACGGAAGCAGTACTTC. Translated, it gives CASSAHGRTDLRKQYF.

The V call is TRBV19, the J call TRBJ1-1, with 8 bases identical to TRBD1. The trim removed 5 bases at V and 5 bases at J, leaving 22 bases unmatched. The V gene's germline CDR1 is LNHDA and CDR2 SQIVND (reference sequence). CDR3 size: 19 residues. The CDR3: CASSDRGWGGLGTVTEAFF. DNA of the CDR3: TGTGCCAGTAGTGACAGGGGCTGGGGGGGTTTAGGGACCGTGACTGAAGCTTTCTTT.

This chain uses TRBV4-1 with TRBJ1-2; D possibly corresponds to TRBD1 (5 bases). The CDR3 is 17 residues long. Trimming took off 2 bases at V and 0 bases at J, with 16 bases between the two ends. Germline CDR1 and CDR2: MGHRA and YSYEKL. The CDR3 sequence: CASSQKRLVGPNYGYTF. The CDR3 DNA is TGCGCCAGCAGCCAAAAAAGATTAGTGGGGCCTAACTATGGCTACACCTTC.

This clone was recorded only once. This chain uses TRBV6-5 with TRBJ1-1; TRBD1 is a possible D gene (5 bases). Trimming left V 2 bases short and J 1 base short, with 14 bases between. CDR3 size: 16 residues. The germline V gene encodes CDR1 MNHEY and CDR2 SVGAGI. Here the CDR3 DNA reads TGTGCCAGCAGTTACGCTTACGGGGGAGGGAACACTGAAGCTTTCTTT. This translates into CASSYAYGGGNTEAFF.

The gene calls are TRBV6-5 and TRBJ2-7, with 7 positions matching TRBD1. CDR3 length: 15 amino acids. The germline gives CDR1 MNHEY, CDR2 SVGAGI. The V gene end was trimmed by 4 bases and the J gene end by 0 bases; junction bases not matched to a gene: 6. CDR3 DNA: TGTGCCAGCAGTTTCCAGACAGGGACCTCCTACGAGCAGTACTTC. It translates to CASSFQTGTSYEQYF.

The J gene is TRBJ2-7, the V gene TRBV27; possible D gene TRBD2, 5 bases. CDR1 and CDR2 (germline): MNHEY, SMNVEV (reference sequence). V was cut by 5 bases and J by 7 bases, with 24 bases left in between. This CDR3 is 16 amino acids long. DNA for the CDR3: TGTGCCAGCAGTCACGGCCGCCACCGCCACACTAGGGAGCAGTACTTC. This codes for CASSHGRHRHTREQYF.

This clone was recorded once. V is TRBV9 and J is TRBJ2-7; a possible D gene is TRBD1 (5 bases). Germline-derived CDR1 and CDR2 are SGDLS and YYNGEE. V lost 3 bases and J 2 bases, leaving 12 bases between the germline ends. The CDR3 contains 14 residues. This chain's CDR3 is CASSETDRAYEQYF. CDR3 DNA sequence: TGTGCCAGCAGCGAGACTGACAGAGCCTACGAGCAGTACTTC.

Here the CDR3 DNA reads TGTGCCAGCAGCCCCACCACTAGCGGGGTTGAGCAGTTCTTC. It specifies CASSPTTSGVEQFF. The chain links TRBV7-3 to TRBJ2-1; 10 nucleotides line up with TRBD2. Germline V gene lookup returns CDR1 SGHTA and CDR2 FQGTGA. V shed 5 bases and J 9 bases; nucleotides not matched to a gene: 7. CDR3 length: 14 amino acids.

The gene calls are TRBV7-8 and TRBJ1-2; TRBD1 aligns across 10 bases. Germline V CDR1 and CDR2: SGHVS, FQNEAQ. Trimming removed 5 bases from V and 8 bases from J; junction bases left unmatched: 11. CDR3 length equals 15 residues. The chain's CDR3 is CASSPRPGQGFGYTF. The CDR3 DNA is TGTGCCAGCAGCCCGAGACCGGGACAGGGGTTCGGCTACACCTTC.

The chain uses TRBV7-3 and TRBJ1-5; D is perhaps TRBD1 (5 bases). Per the germline V gene, CDR1 is SGHTA and CDR2 is FQGTGA. V shed 2 bases and J shed 3 bases, with 8 bases lying between them. The CDR3 length is 14 residues. The CDR3 here is CASSLGGDNQPQHF. The CDR3 DNA follows: TGTGCCAGCAGCTTAGGGGGGGACAATCAGCCCCAGCATTTT.

The chain joins TRBV9 to TRBJ1-1; possibly TRBD1 for D (5 bases). Trimming took 0 bases from V and 4 from J, leaving 16 bases between them. This CDR3 contains 16 residues. CDR1 and CDR2 from the germline V gene are SGDLS and YYNGEE. The CDR3 loop is CASSVGGGALITEAFF. Written as DNA, the CDR3 is TGTGCCAGCAGCGTAGGTGGTGGGGCTTTGATCACTGAAGCTTTCTTT.

This clone was picked up one time. The V and J genes are TRBV19 and TRBJ1-2; D not resolved. The CDR3 spans 15 residues. V was shortened by 6 bases and J by 4 bases, with 18 bases between the two germline ends. Germline assignment: CDR1 LNHDA and CDR2 SQIVND (reference sequence). The CDR3 spells CASRVQAIQRYGYTF. The CDR3 DNA reads as TGTGCCAGTAGAGTTCAGGCCATCCAACGCTATGGCTACACCTTC. The whole variable domain, filled in from reference TRBV19 and TRBJ1-2, reads DGGITQSPKYLFRKEGQNVTLSCEQNLNHDAMYWYRQDPGQGLRLIYYSQIVNDFQKGDIAEGYSVSREKKESFPLTVTSAQKNPTAFYLCASRVQAIQRYGYTFGSGTRLTVV.

The chain links TRBV4-1 to TRBJ2-3, with 8 nucleotides matching TRBD1. The length of the CDR3 is 15 residues. Germline V lookup: CDR1 MGHRA, CDR2 YSYEKL. V lost 0 bases, J lost 2 bases, and 1 base stayed unmatched. The CDR3 DNA reads as TGCGCCAGCAGCCAAGACAGGGGGCCCACAGATACGCAGTATTTT. It encodes CASSQDRGPTDTQYF.

The chain combines TRBV11-2 with TRBJ2-3; 11 bases map to TRBD2. CDR3 length: 16 amino acids. Germline-derived CDR1 and CDR2 are SGHAT and FQNNGV. Trimming at V came to 5 bases and at J to 6 bases, leaving 10 bases not matched to a gene. DNA of the CDR3: TGTGCCAGCAGCCCAAGGATTTCTAGCGGGGGGGATACGCAGTATTTT. Translating gives CASSPRISSGGDTQYF.

V gene TRBV6-6 combines with J gene TRBJ1-2; unclear D gene. Trimming took 5 bases from V and 6 from J, leaving 19 bases between them. The V gene's germline CDR1 is MNHNY and CDR2 SVGAGI (reference sequence). This CDR3 is 15 amino acids long. CDR3 in DNA: TGTGCCAGCAGTGAGTTGGCGGGGTTGAAAGATGGCTACACCTTC. Amino acids: CASSELAGLKDGYTF.

The rearrangement links TRBV7-3 to TRBJ2-7; 13 bases agree with TRBD2. The CDR3 contains 17 residues. CDR1 is SGHTA and CDR2 is FQGTGA in the germline V gene. V shed 1 base and J 2 bases; nucleotides not matched to a gene: 5. Written as DNA, the CDR3 is TGTGCCAGCAGCTTAATGCCCACTAGCGGGGGGGCCTACGAGCAGTACTTC. Translating it yields CASSLMPTSGGAYEQYF.

The V gene is TRBV5-5, the J gene TRBJ2-2, with TRBD1 identical over 7 bases. V shed 3 bases, J shed 5 bases, and the junction held 4 bases outside the gene matches. Germline V CDR1 and CDR2: SGHKS, YYEKEE (reference sequence). This CDR3 contains 14 residues. DNA for the CDR3: TGTGCCAGCAGCTGGGACAGAAGTACCGGGGAGCTGTTTTTT. Its protein is CASSWDRSTGELFF. The whole variable domain, filled in from reference TRBV5-5 and TRBJ2-2, reads DAGVTQSPTHLIKTRGQQVTLRCSPISGHKSVSWYQQVLGQGPQFIFQYYEKEERGRGNFPDRFSARQFPNYSSELNVNALLLGDSALYLCASSWDRSTGELFFGEGSRLTVL.

A single count supports this clone. The chain couples TRBV7-3 to TRBJ2-7; the D gene is possibly TRBD1 (5 bases). Trimming removed 3 bases at V and 4 bases at J, with 10 bases between. Germline V CDR1 and CDR2: SGHTA, FQGTGA. The CDR3 loop spans 13 amino acids. The CDR3 spells CASSFSRGYEQYF. The CDR3 DNA sequence: TGTGCCAGCAGCTTTTCTAGGGGTTACGAGCAGTACTTC.

The chain joins TRBV4-2 to TRBJ1-2, with D possibly matching TRBD1 (5 bases). The germline gives CDR1 LGHNA, CDR2 YNFKEQ. The CDR3 runs 14 residues. Deletions cut 0 bases from V and 8 bases from J, with 13 bases between. The CDR3, as DNA: TGTGCCAGCAGCCAAGAGGCAGGGTTGGGGGGCTACACCTTC. This codes for CASSQEAGLGGYTF.

For the CDR3, the DNA is TGTGCCATCAGTGCAACACCAACACTAGCGGGGCAACAAGAGACCCAGTACTTC. It is translated as CAISATPTLAGQQETQYF. V gene TRBV10-3 combines with J gene TRBJ2-5; 10 bases are shared with TRBD2. The J segment lost 2 bases and the V segment lost 4 bases, leaving 13 bases of the junction unmatched. There are 18 residues in the CDR3. Germline V lookup: CDR1 ENHRY, CDR2 SYGVKD.